Presented here are 10 T cell receptor beta chains from one specimen sequenced in a study of shared clonotypes between healthy human individuals (dated by TCRdb to the early 2020s). Libraries were constructed by the immunoSEQ multiplex PCR assay. The source is immuneACCESS, and TCRdb retained only in-frame sequences with V and J called. Part of the clones is not carried over; for the studies checked, unresolved V genes explain less than half of this, and the remainder is unexplained. The table for this sample lists a few million clones; approximately 95% of them were counted only once. The top ten clonotypes cover 0.39% of the sample. Sequencing was performed on naive CD4+ T cells from PBMCs. What the cell subset or site label conveys for this sample: CD45RA+ positively selected. These TCRs come from a man aged 18 to 29 in good health. Some clones in this sample may be carry-over from other donors' samples.

This CDR3 reads CASSAQIAGGNEQFF. CDR3 coding DNA: TGTGCCAGCAGCGCCCAGATAGCGGGAGGGAATGAGCAGTTCTTC. The chain is built from TRBV7-3 and TRBJ2-1; 11 nucleotides line up with TRBD2. CDR3 size: 15 residues. V trimming: 5 bases; J trimming: 7 bases; junction bases outside the gene matches: 7. CDR1 is SGHTA, CDR2 FQGTGA, per germline.

The rearrangement links TRBV11-1 to TRBJ2-1; TRBD1 or TRBD2 may be the D gene (5 bases each). With 0 bases removed from V and 9 bases from J, the gap between germline ends came to 15 bases. The CDR3 spans 15 residues. CDR1 and CDR2 from the germline V gene are SGHAT and FQDESV (reference sequence). The CDR3 protein is CASSLAGPQRGEQFF. The DNA of the CDR3 is TGTGCCAGCAGCTTAGCGGGACCCCAACGTGGTGAGCAGTTCTTC.

As DNA, the CDR3 is TGTGCCAGCAGCGGGGGACAGGGGGATTACACCGGGGAGCTGTTTTTT. Translated, it gives CASSGGQGDYTGELFF. The V and J genes are TRBV9 and TRBJ2-2; TRBD1 aligns across 11 bases. Germline loops: CDR1 SGDLS, CDR2 YYNGEE. Trimming removed 3 bases from V and 3 bases from J; junction bases left unmatched: 4. This CDR3 spans 16 amino acids.

The rearrangement joins TRBV18 to TRBJ2-3; perhaps TRBD1 as D (5 bases). The CDR3 sequence is 15 residues long. CDR1 KGHSH and CDR2 LQKENI come from the germline V gene. V lost 2 bases to trimming and J lost 1 base, with 10 bases between them. In DNA form, the CDR3 reads TGTGCCAGCTCACCAAGGGGTGTGGGCACAGATACGCAGTATTTT. This encodes CASSPRGVGTDTQYF.

The rearrangement links TRBV27 to TRBJ2-3; 7 nucleotides agree with TRBD1. The CDR3 is 12 amino acids. J was trimmed by 11 bases and V by 1 base; bases with no gene match: 3. From germline, CDR1 is MNHEY and CDR2 SMNVEV (reference sequence). CDR3 in amino acids: CASSLLGTEQYF. In DNA form, the CDR3 reads TGTGCCAGCAGTTTATTGGGGACAGAGCAGTATTTT.

The chain joins TRBV6-5 to TRBJ1-4; no definite D call. This CDR3 is built from 13 residues. Germline lookup yields CDR1 MNHEY and CDR2 SVGAGI. Trimming took 2 bases from V and 8 from J, leaving 9 bases between them. CDR3 sequence (DNA): TGTGCCAGCAGTTACGACGGGAGCGAAAAACTGTTTTTT. Its translation: CASSYDGSEKLFF.

This rearrangement joins TRBV4-3 to TRBJ2-2, with a tentative D call TRBD2 (5 bases). The CDR3 loop spans 17 amino acids. V dropped 1 base and J dropped 0 bases, with 12 bases sitting between them. CDR1 is LGHNA, CDR2 YSLEER, per germline. This CDR3 reads CASSQVINSANTGELFF. DNA of the CDR3: TGCGCCAGCAGCCAAGTAATTAATAGCGCGAACACCGGGGAGCTGTTTTTT.

In this sample, this clone turned up once. The J gene is TRBJ1-2, the V gene TRBV4-1; 8 positions match TRBD1. CDR1 and CDR2 from the germline V gene are MGHRA and YSYEKL. Trimming cost V 4 bases and J 4 bases; bases outside gene matches: 14. The CDR3 extends over 17 amino acids. The CDR3 region has the DNA TGCGCCAGCAGCCCGCAAATTCGGGACAGGTCCCTCTATGGCTACACCTTC. Protein sequence: CASSPQIRDRSLYGYTF.

The chain uses TRBV6-1 and TRBJ2-7; TRBD1 matches 7 bases. The CDR3 covers 15 residues. Germline loops: CDR1 MNHNS, CDR2 SASEGT. V lost 7 bases to trimming and J lost 3 bases; unmatched junction nucleotides: 12. In nucleotides, the CDR3 is TGTGCCAGCACCCAATCGACAGGGTTCGTCTACGAGCAGTACTTC. As protein: CASTQSTGFVYEQYF.

This clone has just one count. This chain connects TRBV25-1 to TRBJ1-1, with TRBD1 as a possible D gene (5 bases). CDR3 length: 15 amino acids. V was trimmed by 1 base and J by 8 bases, leaving 17 bases between them. Germline-derived CDR1 and CDR2 are MGHDK and SYGVNS. CDR3 residues: CASSELGTSRGEAFF. The CDR3 DNA is TGTGCCAGCAGTGAATTGGGGACTTCACGAGGGGAAGCTTTCTTT.